This T cell receptor beta chain was documented in a study of shared clonotypes between healthy human individuals. Findings of the study overall: Rarefaction indicated that sorted-subset sequencing remained incomplete although depth was large.

For this clone: Its target is not known.

Caucasian adults living in Nashville, Tennessee, provided all samples. The method was immunoSEQ multiplex PCR; TCRdb's version includes in-frame clones alone and lacks a portion of them. The table shows some 1,600,000 clones, with around 98% occurring only once. The CDR3 extends over 15 amino acids. From germline, CDR1 is SGHAT and CDR2 FQNNGV. The V and J ends lost 4 bases and 1 base respectively, with 13 bases between them. Material for sequencing was naive CD4+ T cells sorted from blood. Subset indicated: CD45RA+ positively selected. The chain links TRBV11-2 to TRBJ2-5; possibly TRBD1 for D (5 bases). The sequence derives from a man aged 25 to 45 in good health. CDR3 sequence: CASSSIWGSQETQYF. CDR3 nucleotide sequence: TGTGCCAGCAGCTCCATCTGGGGCAGCCAAGAGACCCAGTACTTC.